The present T cell receptor (beta chain) was sequenced within a study of blood T cell repertoires in COVID-19. The study drew participants aged roughly 18 to 95 years from under 30 US areas. TCRdb's copy holds only in-frame clones and misses some; the assay was immunoSEQ multiplex PCR. The sample records about 270,000 clones, around 90% being singletons. Trimming shortened V by 0 bases and J by 1 base, and 8 bases separated the two germline ends. CDR1 is SGDLS and CDR2 is YYNGEE in the germline V gene. This CDR3 region has 15 residues. The chain is built from TRBV9 and TRBJ2-1; tentatively, D is TRBD2 (5 bases). Sequencing used PBMCs or T cells enriched from blood (not recorded which). This TCR was recovered from a woman aged 55-75 years in a cohort exposed to, infected with or recovered from COVID-19 (not recorded which). The CDR3 nucleotides are TGTGCCAGCAGCGTAGACGGGGAGTCCTACAATGAGCAGTTCTTC. It specifies CASSVDGESYNEQFF. The full variable domain, its missing parts supplied by reference TRBV9 and TRBJ2-1, is DSGVTQTPKHLITATGQRVTLRCSPRSGDLSVYWYQQSLDQGLQFLIQYYNGEERAKGNILERFSAQQFPDLHSELNLSSLELGDSALYFCASSVDGESYNEQFFGPGTRLTVL.